The source of this T cell receptor (beta chain) is a study of CD8+ T cells in alopecia areata. Study outcomes and limitations: Researchers reported that TCR sharing among patients proved less clear than in mice, possibly HLA-linked.

From alopecia areata patients, lesional scalp punch biopsies and peripheral blood were collected. cDNA prepared by RNA extraction and subsequent reverse transcription served as the template for sequencing. Sequencing was performed with immunoSEQ multiplex PCR; in TCRdb, only in-frame clones are kept and a portion is missing. Found here are approximately 34,000 clones, around 60% of them singletons; the top ten hold about two fifths. In the case of this clone: Its antigen is not known.

V lost 0 bases, J lost 9 bases, and 12 bases stayed unmatched. Per the germline V gene, CDR1 is SGHDT and CDR2 is YYEEEE. The length of the CDR3 is 16 residues. Sequencing was performed on NKG2D-high CD8+ T cells sorted from blood. This sequence was found in a human donor with alopecia areata. The chain uses TRBV5-6 and TRBJ2-4; TRBD2 agrees at 7 bases. The CDR3 coding sequence is TGTGCCAGCAGCTTGGGCGCGGGGGTAGGGTGGGGCATTCAGTACTTC. It translates to CASSLGAGVGWGIQYF.